The 4 T cell receptor beta chains reported below all come from one sample, sequenced in a study of blood T cell repertoires in COVID-19. Produced via immunoSEQ multiplex PCR; TCRdb's table is partial and in-frame only. Among about 220,000 clones, around 84% were seen once, and the ten largest hold 9.7%. Source material: peripheral blood. The receptor set was obtained from a middle-aged man with active or convalescent COVID-19.

This clone came up a few times. The rearrangement joins TRBV2 to TRBJ2-1; D not certain. This CDR3 spans 11 amino acids. V gave up 8 bases and J gave up 10 bases, with 12 bases separating them. Germline assignment: CDR1 SNHLY and CDR2 FYNNEI. This CDR3 is CASALLPEQFF. As DNA, the CDR3 is TGTGCCAGCGCCCTACTACCGGAGCAGTTCTTC. Looking up the rest from reference TRBV2 and TRBJ2-1 gives the full variable domain: EPEVTQTPSHQVTQMGQEVILRCVPISNHLYFYWYRQILGQKVEFLVSFYNNEISEKSEIFDDQFSVERPDGSNFTLKIRSTKLEDSAMYFCASALLPEQFFGPGTRLTVL.

CDR3 nucleotide sequence: TGTGCCAGCAGTTTGGGGGGACAGGCGGTTGAAGCTTTCTTT. It translates to CASSLGGQAVEAFF. The chain carries TRBV28 and TRBJ1-1; 8 nucleotides agree with TRBD1. CDR1 and CDR2 (germline): MDHEN, SYDVKM. The ends lost 3 bases at V and 7 bases at J; junction bases unmatched: 7. The CDR3 has 14 amino acids.

This clone was observed a few times. The chain has TRBV28 and TRBJ1-6, with D unclear. CDR1 and CDR2 from the germline V gene are MDHEN and SYDVKM. The CDR3 has 17 amino acids. V was clipped by 4 bases and J by 2 bases, with 15 bases between them. The CDR3 region has the DNA TGTGCCAGCAGTTCCCGTCTCCGGGGAACCTATAATTCACCCCTCCACTTT. As protein: CASSSRLRGTYNSPLHF.

This rearrangement joins TRBV28 to TRBJ1-3; possibly TRBD1 for D (5 bases). Between the trimmed V and J ends, which lost 2 bases and 4 bases, there was a span of 9 bases. The length of the CDR3 is 14 residues. The germline V gene has CDR1 MDHEN and CDR2 SYDVKM. The DNA for the CDR3 is TGTGCCAGCAGTTTAGGGGACTCAGGAAACACCATATATTTT. Residues: CASSLGDSGNTIYF. The whole variable domain, filled in from reference TRBV28 and TRBJ1-3, reads DVKVTQSSRYLVKRTGEKVFLECVQDMDHENMFWYRQDPGLGLRLIYFSYDVKMKEKGDIPEGYSVSREKKERFSLILESASTNQTSMYLCASSLGDSGNTIYFGEGSWLTVV.